One sample yielded the 21 T cell receptor beta chains listed below, sequenced in a study of shared clonotypes between healthy human individuals. The protocol was immunoSEQ multiplex PCR, while the TCRdb copy is restricted to in-frame clones and leaves out a portion. There are about 2.4 million clones in the sample; approximately 90% occur only once, and over 0.12% lies in the top ten. Sequenced sample: naive CD4+ T cells sorted from blood. Subset of the sample: CD45RA+ positively selected. Receptor source: a man between 18 and 35 years old in good health.

The rearrangement uses TRBV7-9 and TRBJ1-1; 7 positions agree with TRBD1. The CDR3 has 15 amino acids. V lost 1 base to trimming and J lost 1 base; unmatched junction nucleotides: 3. The germline V gene encodes CDR1 SEHNR and CDR2 FQNEAQ (reference sequence). CDR3 nucleotide sequence: TGTGCCAGCAGCTTAGTGACAGGGTGGAACACTGAAGCTTTCTTT. It specifies CASSLVTGWNTEAFF.

The rearrangement joins TRBV7-3 to TRBJ2-5; 7 bases agree with TRBD2. With V trimmed by 3 bases and J by 1 base, 5 bases remained unmatched. The CDR3 sequence is 15 residues long. Germline CDR1 SGHTA, CDR2 FQGTGA. DNA of the CDR3: TGTGCCAGCAGCTTTGAGGGAGGGAGCCAAGAGACCCAGTACTTC. This sequence encodes CASSFEGGSQETQYF.

The CDR3 DNA follows: TGCGCCAGCAGCCAGGAGGGGGCTGCAAGTGAGCAGTTCTTC. Translation gives CASSQEGAASEQFF. The rearrangement links TRBV4-3 to TRBJ2-1, with a possible D match to TRBD1 (7 bases). The CDR3 consists of 14 residues. Trimming pared 3 bases from V and 9 bases from J, leaving 15 bases between. The germline V gene has CDR1 LGHNA and CDR2 YSLEER.

This chain joins TRBV30 and TRBJ1-2; TRBD1 agrees at 7 bases. The CDR3 is made up of 14 amino acids. V trimming: 2 bases; J trimming: 5 bases; junction bases outside the gene matches: 8. The germline gives CDR1 GTSNPN, CDR2 SVGIG (reference sequence). The CDR3 DNA reads TGTGCCTGGAGTAAACGGACAGGCGGTTATGGCTACACCTTC. This translates into CAWSKRTGGYGYTF.

This clone was picked up one time. The V call is TRBV7-2, the J call TRBJ1-6; D is perhaps TRBD1 (5 bases). Germline V CDR1 and CDR2: SGHTA, FQGNSA. Trimming stripped 8 bases from V and 6 bases from J, with 17 bases between. CDR3 length: 15 amino acids. The CDR3 nucleotides read TGTGCCAGCGTCTGGGGTAGGGGCGGTAATTCACCCCTCCACTTT. Translated: CASVWGRGGNSPLHF.

V and J are TRBV10-2 and TRBJ2-1, with TRBD2 matching 10 bases. This CDR3 region has 14 residues. CDR1 is WSHSY and CDR2 is SAAADI in the germline V gene. The J segment lost 6 bases and the V segment lost 6 bases, leaving 5 bases of the junction unmatched. The CDR3 region has the DNA TGCGCCAGCAGGATCGGGACTAGCGTCAATGAGCAGTTCTTC. Its translation is CASRIGTSVNEQFF.

The chain combines TRBV5-1 with TRBJ2-5; D gene uncertain. Trimming took 3 bases from V and 0 from J, leaving 12 bases between them. The germline gives CDR1 SGHRS, CDR2 YFSETQ. The CDR3 length is 15 residues. CDR3 DNA: TGCGCCAGCAGCTCCCGACCAGCGAACCAAGAGACCCAGTACTTC. Translating it yields CASSSRPANQETQYF.

Turning to this clone: This same CDR3 is encoded by further DNA sequences in the sample. J is TRBJ1-2 and V is TRBV29-1; perhaps TRBD1 as D (6 bases). The V and J ends lost 7 bases and 2 bases respectively, with 14 bases between them. The CDR3 loop spans 13 amino acids. Germline-derived CDR1 and CDR2 are SQVTM and ANQGSEA. The CDR3 here is CSAEGGANYGYTF. For the CDR3, the DNA is TGCAGCGCCGAGGGGGGGGCCAACTATGGCTACACCTTC.

Here the CDR3 reads CASSLDANQPQHF. The CDR3 nucleotides are TGTGCCAGCAGCTTAGACGCAAATCAGCCCCAGCATTTT. The chain combines TRBV7-2 with TRBJ1-5; D is undetermined. The CDR3 totals 13 residues. Germline V gives CDR1 SGHTA, CDR2 FQGNSA. With 1 base removed from V and 4 bases from J, the gap between germline ends came to 5 bases.

This clone was seen a handful of times. This chain links TRBV6-1 with TRBJ1-6; D gene ambiguous. Trimming removed 3 bases at V and 2 bases at J, with 8 bases between. CDR3 length equals 15 residues. From germline, CDR1 is MNHNS and CDR2 SASEGT. The CDR3 nucleotides are TGTGCCAGCAGTGATATGGCAGCCTATAATTCACCCCTCCACTTT. This gives the protein CASSDMAAYNSPLHF.

The chain recombines TRBV27 with TRBJ2-1, with 11 bases matching TRBD2. The germline CDR1 and CDR2 sequences are MNHEY and SMNVEV (reference sequence). The length of the CDR3 is 16 residues. The V and J ends lost 2 bases and 9 bases, in that order; junction bases with no gene match: 9. The CDR3 region has the DNA TGTGCCAGCAGTTTAGCGAGGCTAGCGGGGGGTAGTGAGCAGTTCTTC. Amino acid sequence: CASSLARLAGGSEQFF.

The V gene is TRBV6-1, the J gene TRBJ2-3; 10 positions agree with TRBD2. The CDR3 has 15 residues. V shed 5 bases and J 1 base; nucleotides not matched to a gene: 3. Germline-derived CDR1 and CDR2 are MNHNS and SASEGT. The DNA for the CDR3 is TGTGCCAGCAGTCTAGCGGGAGCCGGCACAGATACGCAGTATTTT. Protein product: CASSLAGAGTDTQYF.

This sequence joins TRBV11-3 and TRBJ2-3; D not resolved. V was trimmed by 4 bases and J by 2 bases, leaving 10 bases between them. Germline assignment: CDR1 SGHNT and CDR2 YENEEA. The CDR3 loop spans 14 amino acids. CDR3 sequence: CASSSGRLTDTQYF. For the CDR3, the DNA is TGTGCCAGCAGCTCAGGACGGCTCACAGATACGCAGTATTTT.

This chain connects TRBV5-1 to TRBJ1-3; maybe TRBD1 (6 bases). This CDR3 spans 16 amino acids. Deletions cut 4 bases from V and 0 bases from J, with 14 bases between. Germline-derived CDR1 and CDR2 are SGHRS and YFSETQ. The CDR3 is CASSLGGPASGNTIYF. The CDR3 DNA follows: TGCGCCAGCAGCCTTGGGGGCCCCGCCTCTGGAAACACCATATATTTT.

Concerning this clone: The sample holds other DNA sequences that translate to the same CDR3. Here the CDR3 DNA reads TGTGCCAGCAGTGAAGTAAGTTACAATGAGCAGTTCTTC. Translated, it gives CASSEVSYNEQFF. This rearrangement joins TRBV2 to TRBJ2-1; D gene unclear. V was trimmed by 1 base and J by 4 bases, leaving 5 bases between them. CDR1 and CDR2 (germline): SNHLY, FYNNEI. This CDR3 is 13 amino acids long.

This chain connects TRBV19 to TRBJ2-3, with no clear D. Germline-derived CDR1 and CDR2 are LNHDA and SQIVND (reference sequence). The CDR3 has 13 residues. V was trimmed by 3 bases and J by 7 bases, leaving 11 bases between them. CDR3 coding DNA: TGTGCCAGTAGTATCACTGAGGCCAATACGCAGTATTTT. Protein: CASSITEANTQYF.

The gene calls are TRBV10-2 and TRBJ2-3, with 7 bases fitting TRBD1. Germline loops: CDR1 WSHSY, CDR2 SAAADI. CDR3 size: 14 residues. Trimming removed 3 bases from V and 5 bases from J; junction bases left unmatched: 5. The CDR3 nucleotides are TGCGCCAGCAGTGACGGGCAGGGGGTAGATACGCAGTATTTT. Amino acids: CASSDGQGVDTQYF.

As to this clone: Other DNA sequences in this sample translate to the same CDR3. DNA for the CDR3: TGTGCCTGGAGTGTCCGGACAGGGGGAAATGAAAAACTGTTTTTT. Translating gives CAWSVRTGGNEKLFF. V is TRBV30 and J is TRBJ1-4; TRBD1 matches at 10 bases. CDR3 length equals 15 residues. The V gene end was trimmed by 0 bases and the J gene end by 5 bases; junction bases not matched to a gene: 3. Germline-derived CDR1 and CDR2 are GTSNPN and SVGIG (reference sequence).

Only a few counts were recorded for this clone. V usage is TRBV30 and J usage is TRBJ1-6; no firm D call. The germline V gene encodes CDR1 GTSNPN and CDR2 SVGIG (reference sequence). V was shortened by 4 bases and J by 6 bases, with 13 bases between the two germline ends. The CDR3 runs 14 residues. In DNA, the CDR3 is TGTGCCTGGACCCGCCCGCAGCCTAATTCACCCCTCCACTTT. Its protein is CAWTRPQPNSPLHF.

For this clone: This CDR3 is also generated by other DNA sequences in the sample. The rearrangement uses TRBV7-2 and TRBJ2-7; 9 nucleotides align to TRBD1. J lost 0 bases, V lost 5 bases, and 5 bases had no gene match. The CDR3 is made up of 15 amino acids. Per germline, CDR1 SGHTA and CDR2 FQGNSA. CDR3 residues: CASSLGQGVSYEQYF. The CDR3 DNA is TGTGCCAGCAGCCTGGGACAGGGTGTCTCCTACGAGCAGTACTTC.

The rearrangement uses TRBV7-6 and TRBJ1-5, with 8 bases aligning to TRBD1. This CDR3 spans 14 amino acids. The V segment lost 5 bases and the J segment 8 bases; nucleotides outside the gene matches: 8. Germline values: CDR1 SGHVS, CDR2 FNYEAQ. The CDR3 DNA follows: TGTGCCAGCAGCGGGGGACAGGCAAATGAGCCCCAGCATTTT. This sequence encodes CASSGGQANEPQHF.